Following are 19 T cell receptor beta chains from one sample sequenced in a study of cytomegalovirus exposure and HLA in healthy donors. Both 60 Vbeta primers and 13 Jbeta primers went into the PCR. Profiling relied on immunoSEQ multiplex PCR, and the TCRdb table lists in-frame clones only, not all of them. The sample has approximately 82,000 clones. The material sequenced was PBMCs. These TCRs come from a woman aged 55-75 years in good health and CMV-seronegative.

V gene TRBV28 combines with J gene TRBJ2-1, with TRBD2 identical over 10 bases. The CDR3 runs to 16 residues. V shed 4 bases, J shed 4 bases, and the junction held 7 bases outside the gene matches. Germline V gene sequence: CDR1 MDHEN, CDR2 SYDVKM. The DNA of the CDR3 is TGTGCCAGCAGTTCCCAACTAGCGGGGATTTACAATGAGCAGTTCTTC. This codes for CASSSQLAGIYNEQFF.

The chain has TRBV6-1 and TRBJ2-7; 12 bases match TRBD1. V was clipped by 3 bases and J by 4 bases; unmatched bases: 4. Germline CDR1 is MNHNS and CDR2 is SASEGT. The CDR3 length is 15 residues. In DNA, the CDR3 is TGTGCCAGCAGTGATCCGGGACAGGGGGCTTACGAGCAGTACTTC. Translating it yields CASSDPGQGAYEQYF.

This chain links TRBV28 with TRBJ2-2, with TRBD1 as a possible D gene (5 bases). CDR1 and CDR2 (germline): MDHEN, SYDVKM. This CDR3 has 15 amino acids. Trimming removed 4 bases from V and 4 bases from J, with 13 bases in between. CDR3 amino acids: CASSSQGRLTGELFF. CDR3 coding DNA: TGTGCCAGCAGTTCTCAGGGCCGGCTCACCGGGGAGCTGTTTTTT.

The rearrangement links TRBV9 to TRBJ2-5; 12 bases fit TRBD2. The CDR3 is 17 amino acids. Per the germline V gene, CDR1 is SGDLS and CDR2 is YYNGEE. The trim removed 4 bases at V and 2 bases at J, leaving 9 bases unmatched. The CDR3 sequence: CASSPGTSGSPQETQYF. The DNA for the CDR3 is TGTGCCAGCAGCCCTGGGACTAGCGGGTCCCCTCAAGAGACCCAGTACTTC.

This chain uses TRBV27 with TRBJ2-6; D might be TRBD1 (5 bases). The germline V and J ends were trimmed by 5 bases and 2 bases, with 10 bases remaining between them. Per the germline V gene, CDR1 is MNHEY and CDR2 is SMNVEV (reference sequence). CDR3 size: 15 residues. The CDR3 coding sequence is TGTGCCAGCAGTACCAGGGTTGCTGGGGCCAACGTCCTGACTTTC. Its protein product is CASSTRVAGANVLTF.

J is TRBJ1-4 and V is TRBV28, with a possible D match to TRBD1 (6 bases). The CDR3 is 12 amino acids. Trimming took off 8 bases at V and 6 bases at J, with 10 bases between the two ends. CDR1 is MDHEN, CDR2 SYDVKM, per germline. CDR3: CASGWTDEKLFF. The CDR3 DNA reads TGTGCCAGCGGCTGGACAGATGAAAAACTGTTTTTT.

V usage is TRBV2 and J usage is TRBJ2-7, with D maybe TRBD2 (6 bases). CDR3 length: 16 amino acids. V was clipped by 6 bases and J by 1 base, with 19 bases between them. Germline CDR1 and CDR2: SNHLY and FYNNEI. CDR3 nucleotide sequence: TGTGCCAGCAGCCCTCATGTGGGGGGAAGTTCCTACGAGCAGTACTTC. Its translation: CASSPHVGGSSYEQYF.

The chain employs TRBV4-1 and TRBJ2-3; unclear D gene. With 4 bases removed from V and 0 bases from J, the gap between germline ends came to 5 bases. The CDR3 is made up of 13 amino acids. Germline CDR1 is MGHRA and CDR2 is YSYEKL. The CDR3 sequence is CASSRTSTDTQYF. The CDR3 bases are TGCGCCAGCAGCCGCACTAGCACAGATACGCAGTATTTT.

The V gene is TRBV18, the J gene TRBJ2-3; possible D gene TRBD1, 6 bases. The CDR3 covers 15 residues. The germline V and J ends were trimmed by 3 bases and 2 bases, with 12 bases remaining between them. Per germline, CDR1 KGHSH and CDR2 LQKENI. CDR3 in DNA: TGTGCCAGCTCACCGGACAGCTTTACCACAGATACGCAGTATTTT. It yields the protein CASSPDSFTTDTQYF.

CDR3 coding DNA: TGTGCCAGCAGTTTGACTAGCGGGACAAATGAGCAGTTCTTC. This translates into CASSLTSGTNEQFF. The rearrangement uses TRBV28 and TRBJ2-1, with 11 bases aligning to TRBD2. The J segment lost 7 bases and the V segment lost 3 bases, leaving 2 bases of the junction unmatched. Germline CDR1 and CDR2: MDHEN and SYDVKM. The CDR3 length is 14 residues.

The CDR3 loop is CASSGTSGRARGLDGELFF. CDR3 nucleotides: TGTGCCAGCAGTGGGACTAGCGGGAGGGCACGAGGATTGGACGGGGAGCTGTTTTTT. This chain connects TRBV2 to TRBJ2-2; 15 bases agree with TRBD2. The CDR3 loop spans 19 amino acids. V was pared by 4 bases and J by 7 bases, with 13 bases of the junction left unmatched. Germline CDR1 reads SNHLY; CDR2 reads FYNNEI.

V gene TRBV11-2 combines with J gene TRBJ2-3; TRBD2 aligns across 9 bases. J was trimmed by 4 bases and V by 5 bases; bases with no gene match: 13. This CDR3 has 17 amino acids. CDR1 is SGHAT and CDR2 is FQNNGV in the germline V gene. As DNA, the CDR3 is TGTGCCAGCAGCCGGGGGGCGCGGGAGGGCAGGTCAGATACGCAGTATTTT. It encodes CASSRGAREGRSDTQYF.

The V and J genes are TRBV14 and TRBJ2-1; 7 positions agree with TRBD2. The germline V gene has CDR1 SGHDN and CDR2 FVKESK. The ends lost 0 bases at V and 2 bases at J; junction bases unmatched: 7. The CDR3 length is 17 residues. CDR3 amino acids: CASSQDASSGTYNEQFF. DNA for the CDR3: TGTGCCAGCAGCCAAGATGCCTCGAGCGGGACCTACAATGAGCAGTTCTTC.

The chain couples TRBV6-5 to TRBJ2-7; TRBD1 might be the D (6 bases). Germline V lookup: CDR1 MNHEY, CDR2 SVGAGI. The V end was cut by 0 bases, the J end by 3 bases, with 15 bases between. This CDR3 has 16 residues. CDR3 in amino acids: CASSYSKGVEVYEQYF. The CDR3 DNA reads as TGTGCCAGCAGTTACTCGAAGGGGGTCGAGGTCTACGAGCAGTACTTC.

The chain carries TRBV2 and TRBJ2-7; TRBD1 aligns across 9 bases. With V trimmed by 8 bases and J by 0 bases, 11 bases remained unmatched. Germline V gives CDR1 SNHLY, CDR2 FYNNEI. This CDR3 is built from 16 residues. DNA for the CDR3: TGTGCCAGCGCCGGAGGGGACAGGGCCAGCTCCTACGAGCAGTACTTC. This gives the protein CASAGGDRASSYEQYF.

This rearrangement joins TRBV6-1 to TRBJ1-1, with D uncertain. CDR1 MNHNS and CDR2 SASEGT come from the germline V gene. This CDR3 region has 14 residues. V lost 4 bases and J 1 base, leaving 10 bases between the germline ends. The CDR3, as DNA: TGTGCCAGCAGTGTCGGGTTAGAGAACACTGAAGCTTTCTTT. Amino acids: CASSVGLENTEAFF.

The J gene is TRBJ2-5, the V gene TRBV9; TRBD2 matches 9 bases. CDR1 and CDR2 from the germline V gene are SGDLS and YYNGEE. V lost 2 bases and J lost 4; bases outside the gene matches: 6. The CDR3 length is 15 residues. CDR3 sequence: CASSVASGKRETQYF. In DNA, the CDR3 is TGTGCCAGCAGCGTCGCTAGCGGGAAGAGAGAGACCCAGTACTTC.

The gene calls are TRBV10-3 and TRBJ2-2, with 7 bases lining up with TRBD1. J gave up 2 bases and V 2 bases, and 8 bases lay outside the gene matches. This CDR3 comprises 17 residues. CDR1 is ENHRY and CDR2 is SYGVKD in the germline V gene. CDR3 bases: TGTGCCATCAGTGAGCCGGGACAGCGGAGAAACACCGGGGAGCTGTTTTTT. The encoded protein is CAISEPGQRRNTGELFF.

The V call is TRBV7-9, the J call TRBJ2-7, with 7 bases aligning to TRBD1. The V gene's germline CDR1 is SEHNR and CDR2 FQNEAQ (reference sequence). Germline trimming cut 1 base from V and 6 bases from J; bases unmatched to any gene: 3. The CDR3 has 13 residues. Written as DNA, the CDR3 is TGTGCCAGCAGCTTAGTTTCAGGGGGCGAGCAGTACTTC. Translated: CASSLVSGGEQYF.